Following are 5 T cell receptor beta chains from one sample sequenced in a study of blood T cell repertoires in COVID-19. Here immunoSEQ multiplex PCR was the method, and the copy in TCRdb shows in-frame clones only, minus some. The data hold 95,000 to 110,000 clones, with 88% observed a single time. Sequenced: peripheral blood. The source is a human donor in a cohort sampled during active COVID-19.

The CDR3 coding sequence is TGTGCTAGAGTGACTAGCGGGAGCCTTAATGAGCAGTTCTTC. Translated: CARVTSGSLNEQFF. V and J are TRBV5-3 and TRBJ2-1; 12 positions agree with TRBD2. TRBV5-3 is marked as an open reading frame, function uncertain. This CDR3 region has 14 residues.

The chain carries TRBV9 and TRBJ2-5; 10 positions match TRBD2. Germline V CDR1 and CDR2: SGDLS, YYNGEE. V lost 0 bases to trimming and J lost 0 bases; unmatched junction nucleotides: 8. The CDR3 extends over 18 amino acids. The CDR3 is CASSVAPAGGRYQETQYF. As DNA, the CDR3 is TGTGCCAGCAGCGTAGCTCCAGCGGGGGGGCGTTACCAAGAGACCCAGTACTTC.

This clone was counted between two and nine times. This chain connects TRBV5-1 to TRBJ2-7, with unresolved D. Per germline, CDR1 SGHRS and CDR2 YFSETQ. The CDR3 totals 14 residues. V gave up 0 bases and J gave up 2 bases, with 9 bases separating them. This CDR3 reads CASSLVVLPYEQYF. CDR3 DNA: TGCGCCAGCAGCTTGGTTGTCCTCCCCTACGAGCAGTACTTC.

The J gene is TRBJ2-1, the V gene TRBV6-6; D is uncertain. V lost 0 bases and J lost 8, with 17 bases in between. The CDR3 consists of 16 residues. Germline V gene data show CDR1 as MNHNY and CDR2 as SVGAGI (reference sequence). This chain's CDR3 is CASSYSAPWQAYEQFF. In DNA form, the CDR3 reads TGTGCCAGCAGTTACTCCGCGCCATGGCAGGCTTATGAGCAGTTCTTC.

This clone appeared a single time. This chain joins TRBV6-5 and TRBJ2-1; 12 bases line up with TRBD2. The CDR3 spans 13 residues. Germline V gene data show CDR1 as MNHEY and CDR2 as SVGAGI. V shed 4 bases, J shed 12 bases, and the junction held 4 bases outside the gene matches. CDR3 sequence reads: CASSSGLAGRQFF. In nucleotides, the CDR3 is TGTGCCAGCAGTTCTGGACTAGCGGGGAGGCAGTTCTTC.